This note documents a single T cell receptor beta chain sequence. Sequencing was at deep level. Assay used: immunoSEQ multiplex PCR; TCRdb lists only in-frame clones, some missing. The sample has nearly 2 million clones, about 95% seen once; the top ten hold around 1%. The data were taken from a study of shared clonotypes between healthy human individuals. At the level of the study: The cohort comprised a couple of women and a few men. Their ages spanned 18 to 49 years.

The CDR3 length is 14 residues. The V and J ends lost 9 bases and 8 bases, in that order; junction bases with no gene match: 11. Germline CDR1 is LNHDA and CDR2 is SQIVND (reference sequence). Only CD45RO-negative cells positively selected for CCR7 counted as naive CD8 cells, so terminally differentiated effector memory CD45RA+ cells were excluded. This TCR was sampled from a man aged 18 to 29 in good health. The sequencing input was naive CD8+ T cells sorted from blood. V is TRBV19 and J is TRBJ2-2; TRBD2 matches 8 bases. CDR3 amino acids: CASQAGVRYGELFF. The CDR3 region has the DNA TGTGCCAGCCAAGCGGGAGTAAGATATGGGGAGCTGTTTTTT.